Listed below are T cell receptor beta chains from one sample, sequenced in a study of shared clonotypes between healthy human individuals. Profiling relied on immunoSEQ multiplex PCR, and the TCRdb table lists in-frame clones only, not all of them. Of under 1 million clones detected, around 96% appear once; the ten largest clones hold less than 0.25%. The sequenced sample consisted of naive CD8+ T cells sorted from blood. Every receptor here comes from a man younger than 40 in good health. Both conserved end residues are part of each CDR3. The D gene is left open where the match is weak. Clone size is stated in some rows and not others, as once, few, many or a class when expanded.

TRBV7-9	TRBD2	NA	TRBJ2-1	CASSLMLAGADSYNEQFF	TGTGCCAGCAGCCTCATGCTAGCGGGAGCTGACTCCTACAATGAGCAGTTCTTC
TRBV7-7	NA	NA	TRBJ1-2	CATPGGVYGYTF	TGTGCTACCCCCGGGGGGGTCTATGGCTACACCTTC
TRBV19	NA	NA	TRBJ2-7	CASSIRQTGEQYF	TGTGCCAGTAGTATCCGGCAGACTGGCGAGCAGTACTTC
TRBV6-5	NA	NA	TRBJ2-5	CASSTLGTPLDF	TGTGCCAGCAGTACCCTCGGGACACCGTTAGACTTC
TRBV5-1	NA	NA	TRBJ1-1	CASSLESSLNTEAFF	TGCGCCAGCAGCTTGGAGAGCAGCCTTAACACTGAAGCTTTCTTT
TRBV28	TRBD2	once	TRBJ2-2	CASSPRLAGATPKNTGELFF	TGTGCCAGCAGTCCCCGACTAGCGGGGGCCACCCCTAAAAACACCGGGGAGCTGTTTTTT
TRBV7-9	NA	NA	TRBJ2-1	CASSAPTGNNEQFF	TGTGCCAGCAGCGCACCAACAGGGAACAATGAGCAGTTCTTC
TRBV7-6	NA	NA	TRBJ2-1	CASSQLVSYEQFF	TGTGCCAGCAGCCAACTAGTAAGCTATGAGCAGTTCTTC
TRBV7-9	NA	NA	TRBJ2-1	CASSSGPSSSYNEQFF	TGTGCCAGCAGCTCCGGACCGTCAAGCTCCTACAATGAGCAGTTCTTC
TRBV5-1	NA	NA	TRBJ1-2	CASSSPPGHPGYGYTF	TGCGCCAGCAGCTCGCCCCCGGGTCACCCAGGCTATGGCTACACCTTC
TRBV6-1	NA	NA	TRBJ1-5	CASSELVAAYSNQPQHF	TGTGCCAGCAGTGAATTAGTTGCCGCCTATAGCAATCAGCCCCAGCATTTT
TRBV4-1	NA	NA	TRBJ2-7	CASSQGLSTYEQYF	TGCGCCAGCAGCCAAGGTCTCAGCACCTACGAGCAGTACTTC
TRBV7-6	TRBD2	NA	TRBJ2-1	CASSPETSGGYNEQFF	TGTGCCAGCAGCCCAGAGACTAGCGGAGGATACAATGAGCAGTTCTTC
TRBV11-3	NA	once	TRBJ2-6	CASSSPGANVLTF	TGTGCCAGCAGCTCGCCTGGGGCCAACGTCCTGACTTTC
TRBV25-1	NA	NA	TRBJ2-1	CASRWETDEQFF	TGTGCCAGCAGATGGGAAACGGACGAGCAGTTCTTC
TRBV11-2	NA	NA	TRBJ1-3	CASSLGSGNTIYF	TGTGCCAGCAGCTTGGGCTCTGGAAACACCATATATTTT
TRBV6-5	NA	NA	TRBJ2-7	CASSLSTGTAYYEQYF	TGTGCCAGCAGTTTGTCGACCGGGACCGCGTACTACGAGCAGTACTTC
TRBV11-3	TRBD2	NA	TRBJ2-7	CASSLVRERECCEQYF	TGTGCCAGCAGCTTAGTTCGGGAGCGGGAGTGTTGCGAGCAGTACTTC
TRBV28	TRBD1	NA	TRBJ1-1	CASSPWGQANTEAFF	TGTGCCAGCAGTCCATGGGGACAGGCGAACACTGAAGCTTTCTTT
TRBV6-5	NA	NA	TRBJ2-7	CASRPSQIRGYEQYF	TGTGCCAGCAGGCCCTCACAAATCCGGGGCTACGAGCAGTACTTC
TRBV19	TRBD2	NA	TRBJ2-7	CASSIREGYEQYF	TGTGCCAGTAGTATAAGGGAGGGCTACGAGCAGTACTTC
TRBV7-9	NA	NA	TRBJ2-7	CASGDSSPEQYF	TGTGCCAGCGGAGACTCCTCTCCGGAGCAGTACTTC
TRBV18	NA	few	TRBJ2-7	CASSPDSSSYEQYF	TGTGCCAGCTCACCGGACAGTTCCTCCTACGAGCAGTACTTC
TRBV28	TRBD1	NA	TRBJ2-7	CASSWTGRRDEQYF	TGTGCCAGCAGTTGGACAGGGCGGCGCGACGAGCAGTACTTC
TRBV5-1	NA	NA	TRBJ2-3	CASSLRPDTQYF	TGCGCCAGCAGCTTGCGTCCAGATACGCAGTATTTT
TRBV7-9	NA	NA	TRBJ1-5	CASSFWSQGYSNQPQHF	TGTGCCAGCAGCTTTTGGTCCCAAGGGTATAGCAATCAGCCCCAGCATTTT
TRBV5-4	NA	NA	TRBJ2-3	CASSSAEHLGLPTQYF	TGTGCCAGCAGCTCGGCCGAACATCTGGGACTCCCTACGCAGTATTTT
TRBV5-6	NA	NA	TRBJ1-1	CASSGQKNTEAFF	TGTGCCAGCAGTGGACAGAAGAACACTGAAGCTTTCTTT
TRBV27	NA	NA	TRBJ1-3	CASSSYRDPGNTIYF	TGTGCCAGCAGTTCCTACAGGGACCCTGGAAACACCATATATTTT
TRBV11-2	NA	NA	TRBJ2-1	CASSFALGASPSNEQFF	TGTGCCAGCAGCTTTGCTTTGGGGGCTAGCCCTAGCAATGAGCAGTTCTTC
TRBV28	TRBD1	NA	TRBJ1-1	CASSPWDRETEAFF	TGTGCCAGCAGTCCCTGGGACAGGGAGACTGAAGCTTTCTTT
TRBV13	TRBD1	NA	TRBJ2-7	CASSLGGTGGSYEQYF	TGTGCCAGCAGTTTGGGTGGGACAGGGGGCTCCTACGAGCAGTACTTC
TRBV5-1	NA	NA	TRBJ2-5	CASSLYAQEPETQYF	TGCGCCAGCAGCTTGTATGCACAAGAGCCCGAGACCCAGTACTTC
TRBV11-2	NA	NA	TRBJ2-7	CASSLEGGIHYEQYF	TGTGCCAGCAGCTTAGAGGGGGGAATTCACTACGAGCAGTACTTC
TRBV4-2	NA	NA	TRBJ2-7	CASSPDQGYEQYF	TGTGCCAGCAGTCCAGACCAGGGCTACGAGCAGTACTTC
TRBV28	NA	NA	TRBJ2-1	CASSLFEGTYNEQFF	TGTGCCAGCAGTTTATTCGAGGGGACCTACAATGAGCAGTTCTTC
TRBV4-1	NA	NA	TRBJ2-7	CASSQVADSSYEQYF	TGCGCCAGCAGCCAAGTCGCAGACAGCTCCTACGAGCAGTACTTC
TRBV7-9	TRBD1	NA	TRBJ2-7	CASSYLRGQGDEQYF	TGTGCCAGCAGCTACCTCCGGGGACAGGGGGACGAGCAGTACTTC
TRBV9	NA	NA	TRBJ2-3	CASSRGSTDTQYF	TGTGCCAGCAGCCGCGGGAGCACAGATACGCAGTATTTT
TRBV27	TRBD1	NA	TRBJ2-2	CASRAGGADTGELFF	TGTGCCAGCAGGGCAGGGGGCGCGGACACCGGGGAGCTGTTTTTT
TRBV27	NA	NA	TRBJ1-1	CASSLVLNTEAFF	TGTGCCAGCAGTTTGGTCCTGAACACTGAAGCTTTCTTT
TRBV5-5	NA	once	TRBJ2-7	CASSLEAVEQYF	TGTGCCAGCAGCTTGGAGGCGGTCGAGCAGTACTTC
TRBV11-2	TRBD2	NA	TRBJ2-7	CASSPRGERNEQYF	TGTGCCAGCAGCCCCCGGGGGGAACGGAACGAGCAGTACTTC
TRBV2	NA	NA	TRBJ2-7	CASSAISSSSYEQYF	TGTGCCAGCAGTGCAATTTCAAGTAGCTCCTACGAGCAGTACTTC
TRBV29-1	NA	NA	TRBJ1-1	CSVEGDTENTEAFF	TGCAGCGTTGAAGGGGACACCGAGAACACTGAAGCTTTCTTT
TRBV9	NA	NA	TRBJ2-2	CASSVVDGVSTGELFF	TGTGCCAGCAGCGTAGTTGACGGGGTGAGCACCGGGGAGCTGTTTTTT
TRBV29-1	TRBD2	NA	TRBJ2-4	CSVGGTSGYKNIQYF	TGCAGCGTTGGTGGGACTAGCGGATACAAAAACATTCAGTACTTC
TRBV28	NA	NA	TRBJ1-1	CASSLFTTGAGSGNTEAFF	TGTGCCAGCAGTTTATTCACTACCGGGGCAGGGAGCGGGAACACTGAAGCTTTCTTT
TRBV6-5	NA	once	TRBJ2-2	CASSYSNTGSGELFF	TGTGCCAGCAGTTACTCGAATACGGGGTCCGGGGAGCTGTTTTTT
TRBV13	TRBD2	once	TRBJ2-2	CASSLDYGTSGRGNTGELFF	TGTGCCAGCAGCTTAGATTACGGGACTAGCGGAAGGGGGAACACCGGGGAGCTGTTTTTT
TRBV15	NA	NA	TRBJ2-1	CATQGGYNEQFF	TGTGCCACCCAGGGGGGGTATAATGAGCAGTTCTTC
TRBV4-1	NA	NA	TRBJ2-2	CASSQEWPANTGELFF	TGCGCCAGCAGCCAAGAATGGCCCGCGAACACCGGGGAGCTGTTTTTT
TRBV6-1	NA	NA	TRBJ2-1	CASSEAWQSYNEQFF	TGTGCCAGCAGTGAAGCATGGCAGTCTTACAATGAGCAGTTCTTC
TRBV9	NA	NA	TRBJ2-3	CASSGVRSDSTDTQYF	TGTGCCAGCAGCGGGGTGCGTAGCGATAGCACAGATACGCAGTATTTT
TRBV14	NA	NA	TRBJ1-1	CASSRSNTEAFF	TGTGCCAGCAGCCGTTCGAACACTGAAGCTTTCTTT
TRBV14	TRBD2	few	TRBJ2-1	CASSQGLAAYNEQFF	TGTGCCAGCAGCCAAGGACTAGCGGCATACAATGAGCAGTTCTTC
TRBV21-1	NA	NA	TRBJ2-7	CASSNEGTSDEQYF	TGTGCCAGCAGCAATGAGGGGACATCCGACGAGCAGTACTTC